This T cell receptor (beta chain) was obtained from a study of T cell repertoires in cytomegalovirus infection. Overall study context: Matching HLA type, along with CMV infection, was indicated by public TCR beta signatures.

TCRdb analysed the reads with MiXCR anew, one entry per CDR3 protein. Here the sample spans approximately 910,000 distinct CDR3 sequences, 30% to 40% being singletons. Germline assignment: CDR1 ENHRY and CDR2 SYGVKD. The CDR3 covers 14 residues. Trimming pared 11 bases from V and 4 bases from J, leaving 20 bases between. This clonotype was recorded at least ten times. Its specificity is not known. Study observations and caveats: The cumulative frequency of public TCR beta families distinguished individuals who carried CMV together with the relevant HLA.

The source was cultured CD8+ T cells from PBMCs, collected from culture after CMV antigen stimulation. The receptor comes from a human donor in good health (CMV status not recorded). Some clones in this sample may be carry-over from other donors' samples. The chain carries TRBV10-3 and TRBJ1-2; a weak D match, TRBD1 (5 bases). CDR3 nucleotides: TGTGCCGCTCAAGGCGGGGGAAGGGGCTATGGCTACACCTTC. Translated, it gives CAAQGGGRGYGYTF.